The 19 T cell receptor beta chains below were found in one sample sequenced in a study of cytotoxic CD8 clonotypes in ibrutinib-treated CLL. Using immunoSEQ multiplex PCR, the repertoire was profiled, and TCRdb retains in-frame clones only, with some absent. The table includes 65,000 to 85,000 clones, over 65% detected once. Material: PBMCs, obtained after 24 months of ibrutinib treatment. Receptors originate from a human donor with chronic lymphocytic leukemia.

This clone was seen a single time. V is TRBV27 and J is TRBJ2-7, with D tentatively TRBD1 (6 bases). The germline CDR1 and CDR2 sequences are MNHEY and SMNVEV (reference sequence). The CDR3 extends over 14 amino acids. Trimming removed 6 bases from V and 4 bases from J, with 16 bases in between. CDR3 DNA sequence: TGTGCCAGCAGCACAGGGATGGGGAAATACGAGCAGTACTTC. Its protein product is CASSTGMGKYEQYF.

This chain links TRBV18 with TRBJ2-1, with D possibly TRBD1 on 6 matching bases. The CDR3 contains 16 residues. CDR1 KGHSH and CDR2 LQKENI come from the germline V gene. The germline V and J ends were trimmed by 2 bases and 0 bases, with 11 bases remaining between them. The DNA of the CDR3 is TGTGCCAGCTCACCAGAGACAGGTTTCTCCTACAATGAGCAGTTCTTC. The encoded protein is CASSPETGFSYNEQFF.

The rearrangement joins TRBV6-6 to TRBJ2-2; TRBD1 agrees at 7 bases. J lost 7 bases, V lost 4 bases, and 3 bases had no gene match. This CDR3 has 13 amino acids. Per the germline V gene, CDR1 is MNHNY and CDR2 is SVGAGI (reference sequence). The DNA of the CDR3 is TGTGCCAGCAGTTCGGGACAGCGCGGGGAGCTGTTTTTT. Amino acids: CASSSGQRGELFF.

V usage is TRBV7-2 and J usage is TRBJ2-7, with D perhaps TRBD2 (6 bases). V was shortened by 2 bases and J by 3 bases, with 11 bases between the two germline ends. The CDR3 consists of 14 residues. CDR1 SGHTA and CDR2 FQGNSA come from the germline V gene. The CDR3 loop reads CASSLRGRNYEQYF. The CDR3 DNA reads TGTGCCAGCAGCTTAAGAGGGAGGAACTACGAGCAGTACTTC.

As regards this clone: At one end, the junction sequence differs from germline, possibly due to a read error. The chain recombines TRBV9 with TRBJ2-3; the match to TRBD2 covers 9 bases. From germline, CDR1 is SGDLS and CDR2 YYNGEE. The CDR3 is 15 residues long. The CDR3 DNA follows: TGTGCCAGCAGTTACGCCGGGACTAGCACCGATACGCAGTATTTT. Translating gives CASSYAGTSTDTQYF.

The chain employs TRBV5-1 and TRBJ2-7; 11 bases match TRBD2. This CDR3 spans 15 amino acids. J gave up 6 bases and V 4 bases, and 9 bases lay outside the gene matches. The germline V gene has CDR1 SGHRS and CDR2 YFSETQ. The CDR3, as DNA: TGCGCCAGCAGCATTTCCGGGACTAGCGGAAGCGAGCAGTACTTC. Amino acid sequence: CASSISGTSGSEQYF. Full variable domain (remainder filled in from reference TRBV5-1 and TRBJ2-7): KAGVTQTPRYLIKTRGQQVTLSCSPISGHRSVSWYQQTPGQGLQFLFEYFSETQRNKGNFPGRFSGRQFSNSRSEMNVSTLELGDSALYLCASSISGTSGSEQYFGPGTRLTVT.

About this clone itself: Other DNA sequences in this specimen translate into the identical CDR3. The chain recombines TRBV18 with TRBJ2-2, with D unresolved. V was clipped by 6 bases and J by 2 bases, with 4 bases between them. The CDR3 runs to 12 residues. Germline lookup yields CDR1 KGHSH and CDR2 LQKENI. The CDR3 spells CASSPNTGELFF. The CDR3 DNA follows: TGTGCCAGCTCCCCCAACACCGGGGAGCTGTTTTTT.

In DNA form, the CDR3 reads TGCGCCAGCGAAAGCGACTATAGCACAGATACGCAGTATTTT. Its translation is CASESDYSTDTQYF. The chain combines TRBV4-3 with TRBJ2-3, with a weak D call TRBD2 (5 bases). V lost 8 bases and J lost 0, with 12 bases in between. Germline lookup yields CDR1 LGHNA and CDR2 YSLEER. The CDR3 totals 14 residues.

The V gene is TRBV5-4, the J gene TRBJ2-7; possibly TRBD1 for D (5 bases). Germline V CDR1 and CDR2: SGHNT, YYREEE (reference sequence). V was pared by 3 bases and J by 2 bases, with 9 bases between. CDR3 length: 13 amino acids. The CDR3 here is CASSSQDPYEQYF. CDR3 sequence (DNA): TGTGCCAGCAGCTCACAGGATCCCTACGAGCAGTACTTC.

The V call is TRBV19, the J call TRBJ2-2; 7 bases fit TRBD1. This CDR3 region has 15 residues. Trimming at V came to 6 bases and at J to 4 bases, leaving 8 bases not matched to a gene. Germline CDR1 is LNHDA and CDR2 is SQIVND (reference sequence). Here the CDR3 reads CASRKGGIVTGELFF. CDR3 DNA sequence: TGTGCCAGTAGGAAAGGGGGCATTGTCACCGGGGAGCTGTTTTTT.

The CDR3 is CASSLTGRAMGTDTQYF. The CDR3 DNA reads as TGTGCCAGCAGCTTAACAGGGAGGGCGATGGGGACAGATACGCAGTATTTT. This chain links TRBV7-3 with TRBJ2-3; 7 nucleotides line up with TRBD2. CDR1 SGHTA and CDR2 FQGTGA come from the germline V gene. Trimming removed 0 bases from V and 3 bases from J; junction bases left unmatched: 9. The CDR3 length is 17 residues.

This chain connects TRBV7-8 to TRBJ2-1; 12 nucleotides agree with TRBD1. The V gene's germline CDR1 is SGHVS and CDR2 FQNEAQ. This CDR3 spans 15 amino acids. V gave up 4 bases and J gave up 3 bases; unmatched junction bases: 1. CDR3: CASSWDRGLYNEQFF. Here the CDR3 DNA reads TGTGCCAGCAGCTGGGACAGGGGGCTCTACAATGAGCAGTTCTTC.

The J gene is TRBJ2-5, the V gene TRBV7-7, with D hard to call. Looked up from germline, CDR1 is SSHAT and CDR2 is FNYEAQ (reference sequence). There are 12 residues in the CDR3. The DNA for the CDR3 is TGTGCTACCGGACCAGACCAAGAGACCCAGTACTTC. Translation: CATGPDQETQYF.

V gene TRBV30 combines with J gene TRBJ2-7, with unresolved D. V was trimmed by 2 bases and J by 6 bases, leaving 17 bases between them. Per germline, CDR1 GTSNPN and CDR2 SVGIG (reference sequence). The CDR3 loop spans 14 amino acids. The CDR3, as DNA: TGTGCCTGGAGTCCGGACCCTGCACCTCGCGAGCAGTACTTC. Encoded protein: CAWSPDPAPREQYF.

The rearrangement uses TRBV7-2 and TRBJ1-3; possible D gene TRBD1, 5 bases. This CDR3 region has 14 residues. Per germline, CDR1 SGHTA and CDR2 FQGNSA. V lost 4 bases, J lost 6 bases, and 13 bases lay in between. CDR3 sequence: CASSSEGASNTIYF. CDR3 nucleotide sequence: TGTGCCAGCAGCTCAGAAGGGGCCTCAAACACCATATATTTT.

The CDR3 DNA reads as TGTGCCAGCAGTGAAGCCCTATTAGCCTACGAGCAGTACTTC. Translating it yields CASSEALLAYEQYF. The rearrangement joins TRBV6-1 to TRBJ2-7; D gene ambiguous. V lost 0 bases and J lost 2, with 8 bases in between. Germline V gives CDR1 MNHNS, CDR2 SASEGT. This CDR3 spans 14 amino acids.

This sequence joins TRBV5-4 and TRBJ2-3; 9 positions agree with TRBD2. Germline V gene lookup returns CDR1 SGHNT and CDR2 YYREEE (reference sequence). The trim removed 6 bases at V and 4 bases at J, leaving 6 bases unmatched. CDR3 length: 14 residues. CDR3 protein: CASTLGTSSDTQYF. CDR3 DNA sequence: TGTGCCAGCACCCTGGGGACTAGCTCAGATACGCAGTATTTT.

The J gene is TRBJ2-2, the V gene TRBV7-9; no clear D gene. The CDR3 spans 12 residues. CDR1 is SEHNR, CDR2 FQNEAQ, per germline (reference sequence). V was cut by 2 bases and J by 5 bases, with 3 bases left in between. CDR3 sequence reads: CASSLSTGELFF. The CDR3 region has the DNA TGTGCCAGCAGCTTAAGTACCGGGGAGCTGTTTTTT.

The chain combines TRBV19 with TRBJ2-7; D is ambiguous. This CDR3 comprises 14 residues. Deletions cut 2 bases from V and 2 bases from J, with 10 bases between. In germline, CDR1 is LNHDA, CDR2 SQIVND (reference sequence). For the CDR3, the DNA is TGTGCCAGTAGTATACAGGACGGAACCTACGAGCAGTACTTC. Protein: CASSIQDGTYEQYF.